Listed below are T cell receptor beta chains from one sample, sequenced in a study of cytomegalovirus exposure and HLA in healthy donors. The data were produced by immunoSEQ multiplex PCR, yet TCRdb's version contains in-frame clones alone and is incomplete. Altogether around 56,000 clones are present, 93% being singletons, with the ten largest covering 1.5% to 2%. Sequenced sample: PBMCs. The receptors come from a woman under 30 in good health and CMV-seropositive. Each CDR3 is given with its conserved first and last residue. D genes are given only for firm matches. Size values are once, few and many counts, or a class for expanded clones, and some rows have none.

TRBJ1-1,.,.,TRBV21-1,CASSKRGEEFTEAFF,TGTGCCAGCAGCAAAAGAGGTGAGGAGTTCACTGAAGCTTTCTTT
TRBJ1-2,.,.,TRBV28,CASSTLTGGYTF,TGTGCCAGCAGTACCTTGACGGGGGGCTACACCTTC
TRBJ2-7,TRBD1,once,TRBV5-1,CASSLGAGGASYEQYF,TGCGCCAGCAGCTTGGGAGCAGGGGGCGCATCCTACGAGCAGTACTTC
TRBJ1-4,.,once,TRBV11-2,CASSGGQSGYEKLFF,TGTGCCAGCAGCGGCGGACAGTCGGGTTATGAAAAACTGTTTTTT
TRBJ2-3,TRBD2,.,TRBV19,CASTPRPASGGSTDTQYF,TGTGCCAGTACCCCACGCCCGGCTAGCGGGGGTAGCACAGATACGCAGTATTTT
TRBJ2-2,.,.,TRBV7-2,CASRKTAKKLNTGELFF,TGTGCTAGCAGGAAGACAGCCAAAAAATTGAACACCGGGGAGCTGTTTTTT
TRBJ2-7,.,.,TRBV10-3,CAISSSVPYEQYF,TGTGCCATCAGTTCCTCGGTACCTTACGAGCAGTACTTC
TRBJ1-1,.,once,TRBV2,CASRTGQSNTEAFF,TGTGCCAGCAGGACCGGACAGAGCAACACTGAAGCTTTCTTT
TRBJ1-2,TRBD1,.,TRBV7-6,CASSSSADRVHGYTF,TGTGCCAGCAGCTCCTCCGCGGACAGGGTTCATGGCTACACCTTC
TRBJ2-1,.,.,TRBV7-9,CASSLHTGGGYNEQFF,TGTGCCAGCAGCTTACATACAGGGGGGGGCTACAATGAGCAGTTCTTC
TRBJ1-1,TRBD1,.,TRBV28,CASLDRANTEAFF,TGTGCCAGCTTGGACAGGGCGAACACTGAAGCTTTCTTT
TRBJ2-7,.,.,TRBV5-1,CASSLPPATSSYEQYF,TGCGCCAGCAGCTTACCCCCCGCGACTAGTAGCTACGAGCAGTACTTC
TRBJ2-2,.,.,TRBV7-9,CASSILGRTNTGELFF,TGTGCCAGCAGCATCCTGGGGAGGACGAACACCGGGGAGCTGTTTTTT
TRBJ2-7,.,.,TRBV25-1,CASSGLVEQYF,TGTGCCAGCAGTGGATTAGTGGAGCAGTACTTC
TRBJ1-2,TRBD1,.,TRBV5-1,CASSGIQGDKDYGYTF,TGCGCCAGCAGCGGAATACAGGGGGACAAGGACTATGGCTACACCTTC
TRBJ1-1,.,.,TRBV7-8,CASSPLVNTEAFF,TGTGCCAGCAGTCCCCTTGTGAACACTGAAGCTTTCTTT
TRBJ1-6,.,.,TRBV6-5,CASSYSGVANSPLHF,TGTGCCAGCAGTTACTCAGGGGTTGCTAATTCACCCCTCCACTTT
TRBJ2-1,TRBD2,.,TRBV11-3,CASSLKRGGQGEQFF,TGTGCCAGCAGCTTAAAACGGGGGGGCCAGGGTGAGCAGTTCTTC
TRBJ2-2,.,.,TRBV4-2,CASSQGTRRGENTGELFF,TGTGCCAGCAGCCAAGGGACTAGGAGGGGGGAGAACACCGGGGAGCTGTTTTTT
TRBJ2-5,TRBD2,.,TRBV6-1,CASRPTSGQETQYF,TGTGCCAGCAGACCGACTAGCGGCCAAGAGACCCAGTACTTC
TRBJ2-7,.,.,TRBV5-6,CASSLGQGIYEQYF,TGTGCCAGCAGCTTGGGCCAGGGGATCTACGAGCAGTACTTC
TRBJ2-7,TRBD1,.,TRBV28,CASSFLDRDSYEQYF,TGTGCCAGCAGTTTTTTGGACAGGGACTCCTACGAGCAGTACTTC
TRBJ2-7,.,.,TRBV9,CASSVAGTGYYEQYF,TGTGCCAGCAGCGTAGCTGGGACTGGGTACTACGAGCAGTACTTC
TRBJ2-5,.,.,TRBV4-1,CASSRQKQGQRETQYF,TGCGCCAGCAGCCGACAAAAACAGGGTCAAAGAGAGACCCAGTACTTC
TRBJ2-1,.,once,TRBV5-8,CASSLGTANLIEQFF,TGTGCCAGCAGCTTGGGGACAGCTAACCTCATAGAGCAGTTCTTC
TRBJ1-5,TRBD1,.,TRBV9,CASSVGQGDQPQHF,TGTGCCAGCAGCGTCGGACAGGGAGATCAGCCCCAGCATTTT
TRBJ1-3,TRBD1,.,TRBV6-1,CATADRGSGNTIYF,TGTGCCACTGCCGACAGGGGCTCTGGAAACACCATATATTTT
TRBJ1-5,TRBD1,.,TRBV19,CASSSVGTGYFLLPQPQHF,TGTGCCAGTAGTAGCGTCGGGACAGGGTATTTTTTACTCCCTCAGCCCCAGCATTTT
TRBJ1-5,.,.,TRBV4-1,CASSQPGTNQPQHF,TGCGCCAGCAGCCAACCGGGTACTAATCAGCCCCAGCATTTT
TRBJ2-5,.,.,TRBV5-6,CASSLDSWTARAGTQYF,TGTGCCAGCAGCTTGGATTCTTGGACGGCGCGGGCTGGGACCCAGTACTTC
TRBJ2-1,TRBD2,.,TRBV5-1,CASSLELPAGDEQFF,TGCGCCAGCAGCTTGGAACTTCCAGCGGGGGATGAGCAGTTCTTC
TRBJ2-1,TRBD2,.,TRBV4-1,CASSQDRASGGREQFF,TGCGCCAGCAGCCAAGATCGGGCTAGCGGGGGGCGTGAGCAGTTCTTC
TRBJ2-1,TRBD1,.,TRBV19,CASSNPGTGPVLSYNEQFF,TGTGCCAGTAGTAATCCCGGGACAGGACCCGTGCTCTCCTACAATGAGCAGTTCTTC
TRBJ2-7,TRBD1,.,TRBV10-3,CAISESIVTGAYEQYF,TGTGCCATCAGTGAGTCGATTGTGACAGGGGCATACGAGCAGTACTTC
TRBJ1-5,.,.,TRBV2,CASSLNQPQHF,TGTGCCAGCAGCCTTAATCAGCCCCAGCATTTT
TRBJ2-3,.,few,TRBV11-2,CASSATRADTQYF,TGTGCCAGCAGCGCGACTAGAGCAGATACGCAGTATTTT
TRBJ1-2,TRBD1,.,TRBV7-9,CASWEDREDGYTF,TGTGCCAGCTGGGAGGACAGGGAGGATGGCTACACCTTC
TRBJ2-1,TRBD2,.,TRBV28,CASSVTSGGFYNEQFF,TGTGCCAGCAGTGTAACTAGCGGGGGGTTCTACAATGAGCAGTTCTTC
TRBJ2-5,.,once,TRBV25-1,CASSDSGSRRSQETQYF,TGTGCCAGCAGTGACTCTGGTAGCAGAAGGAGTCAAGAGACCCAGTACTTC
TRBJ2-1,TRBD1,.,TRBV19,CASTIDRGLYNEQFF,TGTGCCAGTACCATAGACAGGGGGTTATACAATGAGCAGTTCTTC
TRBJ1-1,.,.,TRBV18,CASSPFPVGDTEAFF,TGTGCCAGCTCACCATTTCCGGTAGGAGACACTGAAGCTTTCTTT
TRBJ1-2,.,.,TRBV11-2,CASSHTSYGYTF,TGTGCCAGCAGCCATACAAGCTATGGCTACACCTTC
TRBJ1-1,.,.,TRBV27,CASAPAGALEAFF,TGTGCCAGCGCGCCGGCAGGGGCGCTTGAAGCTTTCTTT
TRBJ1-5,TRBD1,once,TRBV19,CASSPSGQGDSNQPQHF,TGTGCCAGTAGCCCATCGGGACAGGGGGATAGCAATCAGCCCCAGCATTTT
TRBJ2-5,.,.,TRBV5-1,CASSLGGLETQYF,TGCGCCAGCAGCTTGGGGGGGCTAGAGACCCAGTACTTC
TRBJ1-5,TRBD1,.,TRBV2,CASTKGQGLGGNQPQHF,TGTGCCAGCACCAAGGGACAGGGTTTAGGTGGCAATCAGCCCCAGCATTTT
TRBJ2-5,.,.,TRBV5-5,CASSPLVGVQETQYF,TGTGCCAGCAGCCCCTTGGTCGGGGTCCAAGAGACCCAGTACTTC
TRBJ1-2,.,.,TRBV7-2,CASSQDERVSYTF,TGCGCCAGCAGCCAAGATGAGAGGGTGAGCTACACCTTC